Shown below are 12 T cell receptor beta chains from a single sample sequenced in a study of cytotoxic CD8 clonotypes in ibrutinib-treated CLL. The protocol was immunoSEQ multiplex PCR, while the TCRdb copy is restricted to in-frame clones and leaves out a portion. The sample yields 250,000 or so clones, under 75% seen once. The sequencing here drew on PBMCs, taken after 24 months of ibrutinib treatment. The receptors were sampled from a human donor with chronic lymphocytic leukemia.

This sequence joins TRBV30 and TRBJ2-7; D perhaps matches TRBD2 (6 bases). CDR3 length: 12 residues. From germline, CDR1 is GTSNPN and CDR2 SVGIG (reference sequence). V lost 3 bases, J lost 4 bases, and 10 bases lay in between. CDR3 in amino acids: CAWSPAGYEQYF. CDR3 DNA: TGTGCCTGGAGCCCGGCGGGGTACGAGCAGTACTTC. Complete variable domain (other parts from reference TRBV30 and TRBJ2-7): SQTIHQWPATLVQPVGSPLSLECTVEGTSNPNLYWYRQAAGRGLQLLFYSVGIGQISSEVPQNLSASRPQDRQFILSSKKLLLSDSGFYLCAWSPAGYEQYFGPGTRLTVT.

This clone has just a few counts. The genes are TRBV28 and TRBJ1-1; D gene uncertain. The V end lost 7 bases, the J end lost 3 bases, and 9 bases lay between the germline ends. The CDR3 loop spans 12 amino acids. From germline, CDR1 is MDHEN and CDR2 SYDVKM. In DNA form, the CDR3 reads TGTGCCAGCAACATTTTGGACACTGAAGCTTTCTTT. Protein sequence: CASNILDTEAFF. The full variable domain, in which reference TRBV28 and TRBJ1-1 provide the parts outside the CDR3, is DVKVTQSSRYLVKRTGEKVFLECVQDMDHENMFWYRQDPGLGLRLIYFSYDVKMKEKGDIPEGYSVSREKKERFSLILESASTNQTSMYLCASNILDTEAFFGQGTRLTVV.

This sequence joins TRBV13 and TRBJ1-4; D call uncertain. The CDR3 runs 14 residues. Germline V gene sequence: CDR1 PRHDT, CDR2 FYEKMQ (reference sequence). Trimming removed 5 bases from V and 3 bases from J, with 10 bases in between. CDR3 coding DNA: TGTGCCAGCAGCCCGTGGGGTTCTAATGAAAAACTGTTTTTT. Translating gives CASSPWGSNEKLFF.

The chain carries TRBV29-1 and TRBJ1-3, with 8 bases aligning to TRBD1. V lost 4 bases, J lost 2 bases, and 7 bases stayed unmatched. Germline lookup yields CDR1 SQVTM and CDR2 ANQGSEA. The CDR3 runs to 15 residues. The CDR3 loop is CSVGPGQGTGNTIYF. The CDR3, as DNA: TGCAGCGTTGGGCCCGGACAGGGAACTGGAAACACCATATATTTT. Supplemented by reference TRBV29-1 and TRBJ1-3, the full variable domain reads SAVISQKPSRDICQRGTSLTIQCQVDSQVTMMFWYRQQPGQSLTLIATANQGSEATYESGFVIDKFPISRPNLTFSTLTVSNMSPEDSSIYLCSVGPGQGTGNTIYFGEGSWLTVV.

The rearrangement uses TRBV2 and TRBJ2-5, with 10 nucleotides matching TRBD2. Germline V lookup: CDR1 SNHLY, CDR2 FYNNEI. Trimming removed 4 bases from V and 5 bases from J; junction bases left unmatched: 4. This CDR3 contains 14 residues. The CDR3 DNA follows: TGTGCCAGCAGTGGCCTAGCGGGAGAGGAGACCCAGTACTTC. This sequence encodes CASSGLAGEETQYF.

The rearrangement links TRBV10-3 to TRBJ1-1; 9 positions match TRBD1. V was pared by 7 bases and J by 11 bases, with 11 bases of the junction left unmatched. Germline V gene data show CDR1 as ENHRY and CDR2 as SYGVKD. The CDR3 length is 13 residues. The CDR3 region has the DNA TGTGCCATCACTACTACAGGGGGCGGCCAGGCTTTCTTT. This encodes CAITTTGGGQAFF.

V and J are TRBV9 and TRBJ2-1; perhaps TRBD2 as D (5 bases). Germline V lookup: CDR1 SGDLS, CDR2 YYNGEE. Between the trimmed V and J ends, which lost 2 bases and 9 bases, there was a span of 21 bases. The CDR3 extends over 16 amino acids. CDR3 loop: CASSVDLGPGGREQFF. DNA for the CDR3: TGTGCCAGCAGCGTCGATTTAGGTCCCGGAGGCCGTGAGCAGTTCTTC.

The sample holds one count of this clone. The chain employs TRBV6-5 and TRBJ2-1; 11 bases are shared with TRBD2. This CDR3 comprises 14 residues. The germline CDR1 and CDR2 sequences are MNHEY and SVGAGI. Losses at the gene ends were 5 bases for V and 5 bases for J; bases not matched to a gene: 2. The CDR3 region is CASSPGLADNEQFF. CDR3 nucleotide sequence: TGTGCCAGCAGTCCGGGACTAGCGGACAATGAGCAGTTCTTC.

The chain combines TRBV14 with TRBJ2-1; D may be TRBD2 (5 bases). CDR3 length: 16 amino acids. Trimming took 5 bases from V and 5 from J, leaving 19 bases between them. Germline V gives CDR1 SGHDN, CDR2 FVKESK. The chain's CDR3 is CASSDMKRRSDNEQFF. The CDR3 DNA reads TGTGCCAGCAGCGACATGAAGCGGAGATCCGACAATGAGCAGTTCTTC.

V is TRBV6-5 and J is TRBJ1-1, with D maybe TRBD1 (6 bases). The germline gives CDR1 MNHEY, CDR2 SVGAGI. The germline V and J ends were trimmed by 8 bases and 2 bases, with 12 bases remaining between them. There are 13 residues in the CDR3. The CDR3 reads CASGRQANTEAFF. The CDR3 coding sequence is TGTGCCAGCGGCAGACAGGCCAACACTGAAGCTTTCTTT.

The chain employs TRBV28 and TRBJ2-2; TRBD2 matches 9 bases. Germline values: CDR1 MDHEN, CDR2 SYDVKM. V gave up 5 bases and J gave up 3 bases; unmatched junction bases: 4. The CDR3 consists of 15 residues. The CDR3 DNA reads TGTGCCAGCAGTGGGGCGGGAGGGTACACCGGGGAGCTGTTTTTT. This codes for CASSGAGGYTGELFF.

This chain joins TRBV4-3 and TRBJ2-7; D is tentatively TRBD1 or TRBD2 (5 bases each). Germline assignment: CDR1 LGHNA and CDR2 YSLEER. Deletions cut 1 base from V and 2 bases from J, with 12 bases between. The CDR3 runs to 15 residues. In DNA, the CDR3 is TGCGCCAGCAGCCAAGGAAGTAGGGGAGCCTACGAGCAGTACTTC. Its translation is CASSQGSRGAYEQYF.